This T cell receptor beta chain emerged from a study of blood T cell repertoires in COVID-19. For the study at large: COVID-19 samples from acute and convalescent phases originated in the United States, Italy and Spain. PBMCs, B-cell-depleted T cells, or T cells provided the cDNA or gDNA that made up the material.

Under the authors' procedure: Scientists estimated how many nucleated cells there were by amplifying reference gene primers. Some clones are missing from TCRdb's copy, which holds only in-frame ones; the method was immunoSEQ multiplex PCR. The D gene and trimming were derived from the DNA, and the V and J assignments and clone size from that table. Here the sample spans 200,000 or so clones, around 83% being singletons. CDR1 is MNHEY, CDR2 SVGAGI, per germline. The CDR3 runs 14 residues. V was clipped by 6 bases and J by 1 base; unmatched bases: 6. The sample consisted of peripheral blood. This rearrangement joins TRBV6-5 to TRBJ2-7; 7 nucleotides align to TRBD1. The sequence came from a woman aged 40 to 55 with acute or convalescent COVID-19. This CDR3 reads CASSLKGQSYEQYF. The DNA of the CDR3 is TGTGCCAGCAGCCTTAAGGGACAGTCCTACGAGCAGTACTTC.